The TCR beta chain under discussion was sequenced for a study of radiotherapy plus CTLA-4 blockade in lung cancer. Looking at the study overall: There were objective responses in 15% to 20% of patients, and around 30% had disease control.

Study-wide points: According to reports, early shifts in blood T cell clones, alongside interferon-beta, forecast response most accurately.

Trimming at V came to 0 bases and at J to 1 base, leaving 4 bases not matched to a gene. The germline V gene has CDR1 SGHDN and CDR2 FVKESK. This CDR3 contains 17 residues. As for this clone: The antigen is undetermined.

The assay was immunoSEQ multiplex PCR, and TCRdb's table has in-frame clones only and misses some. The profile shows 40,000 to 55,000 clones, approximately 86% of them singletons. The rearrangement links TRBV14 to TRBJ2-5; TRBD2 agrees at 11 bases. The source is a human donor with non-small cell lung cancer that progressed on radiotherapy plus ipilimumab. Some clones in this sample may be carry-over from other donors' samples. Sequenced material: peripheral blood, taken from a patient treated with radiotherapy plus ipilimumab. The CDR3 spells CASSQDFGLAGQETQYF. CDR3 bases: TGTGCCAGCAGCCAAGACTTTGGACTAGCGGGCCAAGAGACCCAGTACTTC.